These T cell receptor beta chains were read from a single sample in a study of blood T cell repertoires in COVID-19. The method was immunoSEQ multiplex PCR; TCRdb's version includes in-frame clones alone and lacks a portion of them. The repertoire holds 210,000 or so clones, 83% seen once, with roughly 1.2% in the top ten. The specimen sequenced was peripheral blood. The source is a woman younger than 45 with COVID-19, enrolled during active disease. Each CDR3 is given with its conserved first and last residue. D genes are given only for firm matches. Only part of the rows carry a size: once, few, many, or a class if the clone is expanded.

D gene,clone size,J gene,V gene,CDR3 protein,CDR3 DNA
.,.,TRBJ1-2,TRBV19,CASSGNSGSGVDGYTF,TGTGCCAGTAGTGGAAACTCCGGGTCGGGGGTAGATGGCTACACCTTC
TRBD1,.,TRBJ2-4,TRBV4-1,CASSHPGQVGSSIQYF,TGCGCCAGCAGCCACCCGGGACAGGTCGGGAGTAGCATTCAGTACTTC
TRBD1,once,TRBJ2-5,TRBV4-2,CASSQDGTDQETQYF,TGTGCCAGCAGCCAAGATGGGACAGATCAAGAGACCCAGTACTTC
TRBD1,.,TRBJ1-4,TRBV29-1,CSVKTGGNEKLFF,TGCAGCGTCAAGACAGGGGGTAATGAAAAACTGTTTTTT
.,few,TRBJ1-2,TRBV18,CASSPQDSANYGYTF,TGTGCCAGCTCACCACAGGACAGCGCTAACTATGGCTACACCTTC
TRBD1,.,TRBJ2-1,TRBV29-1,CSVVLGQGGNEQFF,TGCAGCGTTGTTTTGGGACAGGGAGGGAATGAGCAGTTCTTC
TRBD1,.,TRBJ1-1,TRBV19,CASSLLTGGATEAFF,TGTGCCAGTAGTCTACTTACAGGGGGTGCAACTGAAGCTTTCTTT
TRBD1,.,TRBJ1-3,TRBV19,CASSLQGRLSGNTIYF,TGTGCCAGTAGTTTACAGGGGCGACTCTCTGGAAACACCATATATTTT
.,.,TRBJ2-7,TRBV6-5,CASSSSAFEQYF,TGTGCCAGCAGTTCCTCAGCCTTCGAGCAGTACTTC
TRBD2,.,TRBJ2-2,TRBV5-1,CASSFGPSGNTGELFF,TGCGCCAGCAGCTTCGGTCCTAGCGGGAACACCGGGGAGCTGTTTTTT
.,.,TRBJ2-1,TRBV27,CASSLHLGVNEQFF,TGTGCCAGCAGTCTCCATTTAGGGGTGAATGAGCAGTTCTTC
TRBD2,.,TRBJ2-1,TRBV3-1/TRBV3-2,CASSPRVTGLAGRNEQFF,TGTGCCAGCAGCCCCCGCGTCACCGGACTAGCGGGAAGGAATGAGCAGTTCTTC
.,.,TRBJ1-1,TRBV7-6,CASSSGHLNTEAFF,TGTGCCAGCAGCTCGGGACACCTGAACACTGAAGCTTTCTTT
.,.,TRBJ2-1,TRBV29-1,CSVRDSGISYNEQFF,TGCAGCGTTCGAGATAGCGGAATCTCCTACAATGAGCAGTTCTTC
.,.,TRBJ2-5,TRBV6-1,CASSASPVGGPLETQYF,TGTGCCAGCAGTGCCTCCCCGGTGGGGGGGCCTCTTGAGACCCAGTACTTC
.,few,TRBJ1-5,TRBV25-1,CASSGEANQPQHF,TGTGCCAGCAGTGGGGAGGCCAATCAGCCCCAGCATTTT
.,.,TRBJ1-2,TRBV24-1,CATSNGHYGYTF,TGTGCCACCAGTAATGGGCACTATGGCTACACCTTC
.,.,TRBJ1-1,TRBV9,CASSVGVEGTEAFF,TGTGCCAGCAGCGTGGGGGTGGAGGGGACTGAAGCTTTCTTT
TRBD1,.,TRBJ2-7,TRBV27,CASSPGQGITYEQYF,TGTGCCAGCAGCCCTGGACAGGGAATAACCTACGAGCAGTACTTC
TRBD1,.,TRBJ2-6,TRBV19,CASRTGTSGANVLTF,TGTGCCAGTAGGACAGGGACCTCTGGGGCCAACGTCCTGACTTTC
.,.,TRBJ1-2,TRBV6-2/TRBV6-3,CASSKGQRANYGYTF,TGTGCCAGCAGTAAGGGCCAGCGGGCTAACTATGGCTACACCTTC
TRBD1,.,TRBJ2-6,TRBV30,CAGPGGTGANVLTF,TGTGCCGGACCAGGGGGAACTGGGGCCAACGTCCTGACTTTC
TRBD1,.,TRBJ2-7,TRBV3-1/TRBV3-2,CASSQALTGPYEQYF,TGTGCCAGCAGCCAAGCTCTGACAGGGCCCTACGAGCAGTACTTC
TRBD1,once,TRBJ2-5,TRBV27,CASTSGQGAWETQYF,TGTGCCAGCACCTCGGGACAGGGGGCATGGGAGACCCAGTACTTC
.,.,TRBJ1-2,TRBV20-1,CSASGLLYGYTF,TGCAGTGCTAGTGGGCTCCTCTATGGCTACACCTTC
.,.,TRBJ2-3,TRBV4-3,CASSQTGSPDTQYF,TGCGCCAGCAGCCAGACGGGATCCCCAGATACGCAGTATTTT
TRBD1,.,TRBJ2-5,TRBV30,CAWRQGARETQYF,TGTGCCTGGAGACAGGGGGCGAGAGAGACCCAGTACTTC
.,.,TRBJ1-1,TRBV5-1,CASSPINRVLHTEAFF,TGCGCCAGCAGCCCGATCAACAGGGTCTTACACACTGAAGCTTTCTTT
TRBD2,.,TRBJ2-1,TRBV5-6,CASSRGSYNEQFF,TGTGCCAGCAGCCGCGGGAGTTACAATGAGCAGTTCTTC